This T cell receptor (beta chain) was captured in a study of monozygotic twins with inflammatory bowel disease. This CDR3 is built from 18 residues. Germline lookup yields CDR1 SGHRS and CDR2 YFSETQ. Phlebotomy per donor yielded a single 2.5 ml blood sample. Researchers isolated total RNA from whole blood without sorting T cells. TCRdb reprocessed the 5' RACE reads, keeping one entry per CDR3 protein, no DNA. The sample's table shows some 200,000 distinct CDR3 sequences. The chain combines TRBV5-1 with TRBJ2-5; as DNA is missing, the TRBD1 call by TCRdb cannot be tested. The sample taken for sequencing was blood. The sequence came from a human donor with ulcerative colitis or Crohn's disease, or a healthy co-twin of an affected twin (not recorded which). The CDR3 sequence: CASSLGASVAGVGETQYF.